This passage covers 10 T cell receptor beta chains from one sample sequenced in a study of T cell changes during pregnancy in multiple sclerosis. Produced via immunoSEQ multiplex PCR; TCRdb's table is partial and in-frame only. Of around 97,000 clones in the sample, 85% to 95% are singletons; the top ten hold roughly 0.93%. The specimen was peripheral blood, collected after pregnancy. Every receptor here comes from a female donor with multiple sclerosis, enrolled in a pregnancy study.

The chain combines TRBV27 with TRBJ2-5; D is perhaps TRBD2 (6 bases). Per the germline V gene, CDR1 is MNHEY and CDR2 is SMNVEV (reference sequence). The germline V and J ends were trimmed by 6 bases and 2 bases, with 13 bases remaining between them. The CDR3 loop spans 14 amino acids. The CDR3 sequence is CASSSLADQETQYF. DNA of the CDR3: TGTGCCAGCAGCTCATTAGCGGATCAAGAGACCCAGTACTTC.

This clone has only a few counts. The chain couples TRBV4-2 to TRBJ1-5, with a tentative D call TRBD1 (6 bases). There are 16 residues in the CDR3. Trimming left V 4 bases short and J 1 base short, with 14 bases between. The germline V gene encodes CDR1 LGHNA and CDR2 YNFKEQ. DNA of the CDR3: TGTGCCAGCAGCCCTCACCGGACAGCGAGCAATCAGCCCCAGCATTTT. This sequence encodes CASSPHRTASNQPQHF.

J is TRBJ2-3 and V is TRBV5-1; 14 bases fit TRBD2. The V gene's germline CDR1 is SGHRS and CDR2 YFSETQ. The CDR3 sequence is 16 residues long. With V trimmed by 4 bases and J by 5 bases, 6 bases remained unmatched. The CDR3 is CASSEQGTSGRDTQYF. The CDR3 DNA follows: TGCGCCAGCAGCGAACAAGGGACTAGCGGGAGAGATACGCAGTATTTT. The variable domain in full, completed from reference TRBV5-1 and TRBJ2-3, reads KAGVTQTPRYLIKTRGQQVTLSCSPISGHRSVSWYQQTPGQGLQFLFEYFSETQRNKGNFPGRFSGRQFSNSRSEMNVSTLELGDSALYLCASSEQGTSGRDTQYFGPGTRLTVL.

The V call is TRBV13, the J call TRBJ2-2; 7 bases fit TRBD2. V was clipped by 5 bases and J by 3 bases; unmatched bases: 9. Germline CDR1 and CDR2: PRHDT and FYEKMQ (reference sequence). CDR3 length: 16 residues. CDR3 bases: TGTGCCAGCAGCGAACCCGGGGGGACCTACACCGGGGAGCTGTTTTTT. Encoded protein: CASSEPGGTYTGELFF.

The V and J genes are TRBV27 and TRBJ2-6; D is undetermined. The ends were cut back, 10 bases at V and 0 bases at J, with 4 bases in the middle. The germline V gene has CDR1 MNHEY and CDR2 SMNVEV (reference sequence). There are 12 residues in the CDR3. The CDR3 loop is CATHSGANVLTF. The CDR3 DNA reads as TGTGCCACCCACTCTGGGGCCAACGTCCTGACTTTC.

The chain links TRBV6-1 to TRBJ1-5, with 9 bases fitting TRBD1. The CDR3 is 14 residues long. With 10 bases clipped from V and 6 bases from J, the junction kept 10 bases outside the gene matches. CDR1 is MNHNS, CDR2 SASEGT, per germline. The CDR3: CAIETGGWGQPQHF. The CDR3 nucleotides are TGTGCCATCGAAACAGGGGGCTGGGGTCAGCCCCAGCATTTT.

In its sample, this clone was seen once. The chain joins TRBV15 to TRBJ2-3, with D perhaps TRBD1 (5 bases). This CDR3 has 14 residues. Germline CDR1 and CDR2: LNHNV and YYDKDF (reference sequence). V was trimmed by 4 bases and J by 2 bases, leaving 10 bases between them. The CDR3 nucleotides read TGTGCCACCAGCACGGACACCTACACAGATACGCAGTATTTT. This encodes CATSTDTYTDTQYF.

The chain carries TRBV18 and TRBJ1-5, with D perhaps TRBD1 (6 bases). This CDR3 has 16 amino acids. The germline V and J ends were trimmed by 5 bases and 0 bases, with 14 bases remaining between them. Germline CDR1 reads KGHSH; CDR2 reads LQKENI. The CDR3 here is CASSSRTVNSNQPQHF. The CDR3 region has the DNA TGTGCCAGCTCATCCCGGACAGTAAATAGCAATCAGCCCCAGCATTTT.

The sample holds one count of this clone. The chain has TRBV28 and TRBJ1-5; D might be TRBD1 (6 bases). Between the trimmed V and J ends, which lost 7 bases and 6 bases, there was a span of 25 bases. The germline CDR1 and CDR2 sequences are MDHEN and SYDVKM. This CDR3 is built from 17 residues. The CDR3 reads CASNPLPRRGGGQPQHF. In nucleotides, the CDR3 is TGTGCCAGCAATCCCCTGCCAAGGAGAGGGGGGGGTCAGCCCCAGCATTTT.

V gene TRBV7-9 combines with J gene TRBJ1-1; D gene uncertain. CDR3 length equals 13 residues. The germline V and J ends were trimmed by 0 bases and 2 bases, with 4 bases remaining between them. Germline V gene data show CDR1 as SEHNR and CDR2 as FQNEAQ (reference sequence). For the CDR3, the DNA is TGTGCCAGCAGCTTAGCCCAAAACACTGAAGCTTTCTTT. Translating it yields CASSLAQNTEAFF. The whole variable domain, remainder taken from reference TRBV7-9 and TRBJ1-1, is DTGVSQNPRHKITKRGQNVTFRCDPISEHNRLYWYRQTLGQGPEFLTYFQNEAQLEKSRLLSDRFSAERPKGSFSTLEIQRTEQGDSAMYLCASSLAQNTEAFFGQGTRLTVV.